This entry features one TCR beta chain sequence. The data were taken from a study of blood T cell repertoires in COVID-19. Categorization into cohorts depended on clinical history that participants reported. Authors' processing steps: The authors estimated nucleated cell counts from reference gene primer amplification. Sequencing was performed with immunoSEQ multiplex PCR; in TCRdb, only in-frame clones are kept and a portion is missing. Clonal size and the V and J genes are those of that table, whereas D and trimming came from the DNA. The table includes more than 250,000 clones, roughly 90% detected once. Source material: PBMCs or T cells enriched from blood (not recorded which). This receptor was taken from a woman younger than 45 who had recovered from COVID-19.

The CDR3 nucleotides read TGTGCCAGCACCAGACAGGGGGCGCGGGAGACCCAGTACTTC. It codes for CASTRQGARETQYF. The rearrangement joins TRBV6-5 to TRBJ2-5, with 10 bases aligning to TRBD1. The germline V gene has CDR1 MNHEY and CDR2 SVGAGI. Unmatched junction bases numbered 7, after V lost 7 bases and J lost 5 bases. This CDR3 has 14 residues.